These T cell receptor beta chains were read from a single sample in a study of Ad26.COV2.S vaccination and SARS-CoV-2 variants. Clones were read by immunoSEQ multiplex PCR, and TCRdb kept only the in-frame ones, dropping some. This table holds 350,000 to 600,000 clones, 80% to 90% found once. This sample comprised peripheral blood, obtained in a trial of Ad26.COV2.S vaccine versus placebo. The receptors shown here come from a person aged 18-60 years who received the Ad26.COV2.S COVID-19 vaccine or a placebo. Each CDR3 is given with its conserved first and last residue. The D gene is left open where the match is weak. Only part of the rows carry a size: once, few, many, or a class if the clone is expanded.

d_gene: -; j_gene: TRBJ1-1; v_gene: TRBV18; abundance: -; CDR3nt: TGTGCCAGCTCATCAACGGACGGGAACACTGAAGCTTTCTTT; CDR3aa: CASSSTDGNTEAFF
d_gene: -; j_gene: TRBJ1-6; v_gene: TRBV3-1/TRBV3-2; abundance: -; CDR3nt: TGTGCCAGCAGCCACCCCTCTCAACCCCTCCACTTT; CDR3aa: CASSHPSQPLHF
d_gene: TRBD1; j_gene: TRBJ1-4; v_gene: TRBV3-1/TRBV3-2; abundance: once; CDR3nt: TGTGCCAGCAGCCAGACCGGGACAGGGGCCGCAAAACTGTTTTTT; CDR3aa: CASSQTGTGAAKLFF
d_gene: -; j_gene: TRBJ2-7; v_gene: TRBV11-2; abundance: once; CDR3nt: TGTGCCAGCAGCTTAACGGGGGGCGTCGAGCAGTACTTC; CDR3aa: CASSLTGGVEQYF
d_gene: -; j_gene: TRBJ2-2; v_gene: TRBV5-1; abundance: once; CDR3nt: TGCGCCAGCAGCTTTCTACGTACCGGGGAGCTGTTTTTT; CDR3aa: CASSFLRTGELFF
d_gene: -; j_gene: TRBJ1-1; v_gene: TRBV29-1; abundance: -; CDR3nt: TGCAGCGCTATGGACAGAATGAACACTGAAGCTTTCTTT; CDR3aa: CSAMDRMNTEAFF
d_gene: TRBD1; j_gene: TRBJ1-2; v_gene: TRBV18; abundance: -; CDR3nt: TGTGCCAGCACTCCGACAGGGAATAACTATGGCTACACCTTC; CDR3aa: CASTPTGNNYGYTF
d_gene: TRBD2; j_gene: TRBJ2-4; v_gene: TRBV4-1; abundance: -; CDR3nt: TGCGCCAGCAGCCAAGGCCCCGGGAGGGCCAAAAACATTCAGTACTTC; CDR3aa: CASSQGPGRAKNIQYF
d_gene: -; j_gene: TRBJ2-7; v_gene: TRBV9; abundance: -; CDR3nt: TGTGCCAGCAGCGACGGGACGGCCAACGAGCAGTACTTC; CDR3aa: CASSDGTANEQYF
d_gene: -; j_gene: TRBJ2-6; v_gene: TRBV5-1; abundance: -; CDR3nt: TGCGCCAGCAGAGCCGGCGGGCGAGACTCTGGGGCCAACGTCCTGACTTTC; CDR3aa: CASRAGGRDSGANVLTF
d_gene: TRBD1; j_gene: TRBJ2-1; v_gene: TRBV30; abundance: -; CDR3nt: TGTGCCTGGAGGCTCAACAGGGGCCCCTACAATGAGCAGTTCTTC; CDR3aa: CAWRLNRGPYNEQFF
d_gene: -; j_gene: TRBJ2-1; v_gene: TRBV27; abundance: once; CDR3nt: TGTGCCAGCCGTACTAGCTCCTACAATGAGCAGTTCTTC; CDR3aa: CASRTSSYNEQFF
d_gene: -; j_gene: TRBJ2-2; v_gene: TRBV30; abundance: -; CDR3nt: TGTGCCTGGAGTCCACAGAGCGCCGGGGAGCTGTTTTTT; CDR3aa: CAWSPQSAGELFF
d_gene: -; j_gene: TRBJ1-1; v_gene: TRBV7-9; abundance: -; CDR3nt: TGTGCCAGCAGCTTATTTGGGCAGGGAGGGACTGAAGCTTTCTTT; CDR3aa: CASSLFGQGGTEAFF
d_gene: -; j_gene: TRBJ2-4; v_gene: TRBV15; abundance: -; CDR3nt: TGTGCCACCAGCAGAGTCGAGAGATACATTCAGTACTTC; CDR3aa: CATSRVERYIQYF
d_gene: TRBD1; j_gene: TRBJ2-2; v_gene: TRBV7-9; abundance: -; CDR3nt: TGTGCCAGCAGTTCCAGAACAGGGGGGAGGACCGGGGAGCTGTTTTTT; CDR3aa: CASSSRTGGRTGELFF
d_gene: -; j_gene: TRBJ1-1; v_gene: TRBV29-1; abundance: -; CDR3nt: TGCAGCGTCGTGGCATGGAGGGGGACTGAAGCTTTCTTT; CDR3aa: CSVVAWRGTEAFF
d_gene: -; j_gene: TRBJ1-1; v_gene: TRBV3-1/TRBV3-2; abundance: few; CDR3nt: TGTGCCAGCAGCCAAGCGAACACTGAAGCTTTCTTT; CDR3aa: CASSQANTEAFF
d_gene: -; j_gene: TRBJ1-2; v_gene: TRBV18; abundance: once; CDR3nt: TGTGCCAGCTCGCCCAATTCTGGCCTTACTAACTATGGCTACACCTTC; CDR3aa: CASSPNSGLTNYGYTF
d_gene: -; j_gene: TRBJ1-2; v_gene: TRBV4-1; abundance: -; CDR3nt: TGCGCCAGCACTCCGGGACTCAAACGCCTCTATGGCTACACCTTC; CDR3aa: CASTPGLKRLYGYTF
d_gene: -; j_gene: TRBJ1-1; v_gene: TRBV2; abundance: -; CDR3nt: TGTGCCAGCCGTAACCGGGACGCCTTGAACACTGAAGCTTTCTTT; CDR3aa: CASRNRDALNTEAFF
d_gene: -; j_gene: TRBJ1-1; v_gene: TRBV20-1; abundance: -; CDR3nt: TGCAGTGCTCCGGGGCCCCCTGAAGCTTTCTTT; CDR3aa: CSAPGPPEAFF
d_gene: -; j_gene: TRBJ2-2; v_gene: TRBV19; abundance: -; CDR3nt: TGTGCCAGTCGCGGGGATTACGGGGAGCTGTTTTTT; CDR3aa: CASRGDYGELFF
d_gene: -; j_gene: TRBJ1-6; v_gene: TRBV5-1; abundance: -; CDR3nt: TGCGCCAGCCGGGCAGACTATAATTCACCCCTCCACTTT; CDR3aa: CASRADYNSPLHF
d_gene: -; j_gene: TRBJ2-6; v_gene: TRBV11-2; abundance: -; CDR3nt: TGTGCCAGCAGCACCCAATCTGGGGCCAACGTCCTGACTTTC; CDR3aa: CASSTQSGANVLTF
d_gene: -; j_gene: TRBJ1-4; v_gene: TRBV15; abundance: -; CDR3nt: TGTGCCACGGGGGTTGGAGGACAGCGTAATGAAAAACTGTTTTTT; CDR3aa: CATGVGGQRNEKLFF
d_gene: -; j_gene: TRBJ2-6; v_gene: TRBV3-1/TRBV3-2; abundance: -; CDR3nt: TGTGCCAGCAGCCCCCCCTATACCGATCCGAACGTCCTGACTTTC; CDR3aa: CASSPPYTDPNVLTF
d_gene: -; j_gene: TRBJ2-6; v_gene: TRBV6-2/TRBV6-3; abundance: -; CDR3nt: TGTGCCAGCAGTTCGTCGGGACGGAGTGCCAACGTCCTGACTTTC; CDR3aa: CASSSSGRSANVLTF
d_gene: TRBD1; j_gene: TRBJ1-1; v_gene: TRBV27; abundance: -; CDR3nt: TGTGCCAGCAGTTTCTCACAGGGGGCGCGCACTGAAGCTTTCTTT; CDR3aa: CASSFSQGARTEAFF
d_gene: -; j_gene: TRBJ1-2; v_gene: TRBV7-9; abundance: -; CDR3nt: TGTGCCAGCAGCTTAGCGTCAGGGGATGGCTACACCTTC; CDR3aa: CASSLASGDGYTF
d_gene: -; j_gene: TRBJ1-1; v_gene: TRBV7-8; abundance: -; CDR3nt: TGTGCCAGCAGCTTAGATAGGGATAATTTCATGAACACTGAAGCTTTCTTT; CDR3aa: CASSLDRDNFMNTEAFF
d_gene: TRBD1; j_gene: TRBJ1-1; v_gene: TRBV5-4; abundance: -; CDR3nt: TGTGCCAGCAGCTTGGGGACAGGGAGTATTTACACTGAAGCTTTCTTT; CDR3aa: CASSLGTGSIYTEAFF
d_gene: -; j_gene: TRBJ2-3; v_gene: TRBV6-1; abundance: once; CDR3nt: TGTGCCAGCAGTGAAGCTCTCGGGGGAGGAGCAGATACGCAGTATTTT; CDR3aa: CASSEALGGGADTQYF
d_gene: -; j_gene: TRBJ1-1; v_gene: TRBV10-3; abundance: once; CDR3nt: TGTGCCATCAGGGCAGACGGAACTGAAGCTTTCTTT; CDR3aa: CAIRADGTEAFF
d_gene: -; j_gene: TRBJ2-3; v_gene: TRBV7-2; abundance: -; CDR3nt: TGTGCCAGCAGCGTCACAGGACAGACTAGCACAGATACGCAGTATTTT; CDR3aa: CASSVTGQTSTDTQYF
d_gene: TRBD1; j_gene: TRBJ1-2; v_gene: TRBV6-5; abundance: -; CDR3nt: TGTGCCAGCAGTCGCCTGGACAGGGAAGATGGCTACACCTTC; CDR3aa: CASSRLDREDGYTF
d_gene: -; j_gene: TRBJ2-5; v_gene: TRBV18; abundance: -; CDR3nt: TGTGCCAGCTCACCACCAGGTACCCAGCAGGGGACCCAGTACTTC; CDR3aa: CASSPPGTQQGTQYF
d_gene: -; j_gene: TRBJ1-2; v_gene: TRBV19; abundance: -; CDR3nt: TGTGCCAGTAGCTCGACAGCGCTCGGCTACACCTTC; CDR3aa: CASSSTALGYTF
d_gene: TRBD1; j_gene: TRBJ2-7; v_gene: TRBV28; abundance: -; CDR3nt: TGTGCCAGCAGTTTAGGTGGGACAGGCGGATACGAGCAGTACTTC; CDR3aa: CASSLGGTGGYEQYF
d_gene: -; j_gene: TRBJ2-1; v_gene: TRBV12-3/TRBV12-4; abundance: -; CDR3nt: TGTGCCAGCAGTTTTTGGGAGACGGAGCAGTTCTTC; CDR3aa: CASSFWETEQFF
d_gene: TRBD1; j_gene: TRBJ1-3; v_gene: TRBV5-4; abundance: -; CDR3nt: TGTGCCAGCAGCTTGGCCGGACAGGGGGTAGGAAACACCATATATTTT; CDR3aa: CASSLAGQGVGNTIYF
d_gene: TRBD1; j_gene: TRBJ1-2; v_gene: TRBV4-3; abundance: few; CDR3nt: TGCGCCAGCAGCCAAGACCCTGACAGGGTGTTTTCGGCGAGGGGCTACACCTTC; CDR3aa: CASSQDPDRVFSARGYTF
d_gene: TRBD1; j_gene: TRBJ1-2; v_gene: TRBV2; abundance: -; CDR3nt: TGTGCCAGCACCCGACAGGGCGGTTATGGCTACACCTTC; CDR3aa: CASTRQGGYGYTF
d_gene: -; j_gene: TRBJ1-5; v_gene: TRBV4-3; abundance: few; CDR3nt: TGCGCCAGCAGCCAAGATGTGCTCCGCCCCTGGGAGAATCAGCCCCAGCATTTT; CDR3aa: CASSQDVLRPWENQPQHF
d_gene: -; j_gene: TRBJ1-2; v_gene: TRBV30; abundance: -; CDR3nt: TGTGCCTGGAGTTTGGGGACCAACTATGGCTACACCTTC; CDR3aa: CAWSLGTNYGYTF
d_gene: -; j_gene: TRBJ1-2; v_gene: TRBV5-4; abundance: -; CDR3nt: TGTGCCAGCAGCTTGTCCGGGTTCTATGGCTACACCTTC; CDR3aa: CASSLSGFYGYTF
d_gene: TRBD1; j_gene: TRBJ1-1; v_gene: TRBV28; abundance: once; CDR3nt: TGTGCCAGTAGTGGACAGGAAGGCACTGAAGCTTTCTTT; CDR3aa: CASSGQEGTEAFF
d_gene: -; j_gene: TRBJ1-2; v_gene: TRBV5-1; abundance: once; CDR3nt: TGCGCCAGCAGCTTGCAGGATTTTGGTGGATATGGCTACACCTTC; CDR3aa: CASSLQDFGGYGYTF
d_gene: TRBD2; j_gene: TRBJ2-3; v_gene: TRBV7-9; abundance: -; CDR3nt: TGTGCCAGCAGCCCCAGACTAGCAAATGGGGATACGCAGTATTTT; CDR3aa: CASSPRLANGDTQYF
d_gene: -; j_gene: TRBJ2-7; v_gene: TRBV7-2; abundance: few; CDR3nt: TGTGCCAGCAGCTTAGGGGGAACAGTCTCCTACGAGCAGTACTTC; CDR3aa: CASSLGGTVSYEQYF
d_gene: TRBD2; j_gene: TRBJ2-1; v_gene: TRBV4-1; abundance: -; CDR3nt: TGCGCCAGCAGCCAGCTAGCGGGACACAATGAGCAGTTCTTC; CDR3aa: CASSQLAGHNEQFF